This T cell receptor beta chain was observed in a study of OX40 agonist ivuxolimab in advanced cancers. Study-wide context: Aged roughly 23 to 85 with a mean of approximately 57 years, they were approximately 80% male.

The study, taken as a whole, reports: The antigens recognized by the expanded peripheral T cells, that is their antigen specificity, were not determined. At 0.1 to 3.0 mg/kg and by week 6, clonal expansion occurred in CD4+ and CD8+ blood T cells. Low levels of normalized T-cell clonal expansion also appeared in some nonresponders.

Only in-frame clones appear in the TCRdb table, and some are missing; sequencing was by immunoSEQ multiplex PCR. The sample includes roughly 59,000 clones, approximately 87% of them seen just once. The V gene lost 0 bases and the J gene lost 1 base, with 18 bases spanning the gap. Germline lookup yields CDR1 WSHSY and CDR2 SAAADI. CDR3 length: 18 amino acids. As regards this clone: The antigen is unknown.

The chain combines TRBV10-2 with TRBJ1-2; TRBD1 might be the D (5 bases). The sequence came from an adult with an advanced solid tumor such as melanoma, head and neck, liver or kidney cancer. The sample consisted of CD4+ or CD8+ T cells sorted from blood, taken in a trial of the OX40 agonist ivuxolimab. This CDR3 is CASSESPSRRGFNYGYTF. CDR3 coding DNA: TGCGCCAGCAGTGAGTCGCCCTCGAGACGGGGGTTTAACTATGGCTACACCTTC.